These T cell receptor beta chains were read from a single sample in a study of blood T cell repertoires in COVID-19. Produced via immunoSEQ multiplex PCR; TCRdb's table is partial and in-frame only. The sample gives approximately 150,000 clones, approximately 84% of which show up once; roughly 17% is in the top ten. The sample comprised peripheral blood. Receptor source: a woman older than 75 with acute or convalescent COVID-19. The CDR3 runs from the conserved cysteine through the conserved F or W. D genes are given only for firm matches. Only some rows state a clone size, as once, few, many or a class for expanded clones.

V: TRBV5-1
D: TRBD1
size: NA
J: TRBJ1-4
DNA: TGCGCCAGCAGGTGGACAGGGGTTGGCGAAAAACTGTTTTTT
CDR3: CASRWTGVGEKLFF

V: TRBV19
D: NA
size: NA
J: TRBJ1-1
DNA: TGTGCCAGTAACGAGCCGGGTATGACCACTGAAGCTTTCTTT
CDR3: CASNEPGMTTEAFF

V: TRBV7-8
D: NA
size: NA
J: TRBJ1-6
DNA: TGTGCCAGCAGCTTGCCCGGGAACTCACCCCTCCACTTT
CDR3: CASSLPGNSPLHF

V: TRBV5-6
D: NA
size: NA
J: TRBJ1-2
DNA: TGTGCCAGCAGCTTGGGCTATTTCTATGGCTACACCTTC
CDR3: CASSLGYFYGYTF

V: TRBV19
D: NA
size: NA
J: TRBJ2-4
DNA: TGTGCCAGTAGTATGGGGGGGGCCGCTAAAAACATTCAGTACTTC
CDR3: CASSMGGAAKNIQYF

V: TRBV5-1
D: TRBD1
size: NA
J: TRBJ2-7
DNA: TGCGCCAGCAGCTTGACAGGGGCGAGCTACGAGCAGTACTTC
CDR3: CASSLTGASYEQYF

V: TRBV18
D: TRBD1
size: NA
J: TRBJ1-1
DNA: TGTGCCAGCTCACCAATCGGACAGGGGAACACTGAAGCTTTCTTT
CDR3: CASSPIGQGNTEAFF

V: TRBV15
D: TRBD2
size: once
J: TRBJ2-3
DNA: TGTGCCACCAGCGTAGGCTCCTCGGGAGGTACGCAGTATTTT
CDR3: CATSVGSSGGTQYF

V: TRBV18
D: TRBD1
size: NA
J: TRBJ2-7
DNA: TGTGCCAGCTCACCACCGGACAGGACACCCTCCTACGAGCAGTACTTC
CDR3: CASSPPDRTPSYEQYF

V: TRBV7-8
D: NA
size: NA
J: TRBJ1-6
DNA: TGTGCCAGCAGCTTAGCCGGAGGGAGGGAGTCACCCCTCCACTTT
CDR3: CASSLAGGRESPLHF

V: TRBV7-2
D: NA
size: NA
J: TRBJ2-2
DNA: TGTGCCAGCAGCTTAAGCCGAGCGAACACCGGGGAGCTGTTTTTT
CDR3: CASSLSRANTGELFF

V: TRBV30
D: TRBD1
size: NA
J: TRBJ2-5
DNA: TGTGCCTGGAGTCCGGGACAGTTGGGGACCCAGTACTTC
CDR3: CAWSPGQLGTQYF

V: TRBV5-4
D: TRBD1
size: once
J: TRBJ2-5
DNA: TGTGCCAGCAGCTTGCTCGGGACAGGGGGTAAAGAGACCCAGTACTTC
CDR3: CASSLLGTGGKETQYF

V: TRBV7-9
D: TRBD1
size: once
J: TRBJ2-2
DNA: TGTGCCAGCAGCACCGGGACAGGGGGCCACACCGGGGAGCTGTTTTTT
CDR3: CASSTGTGGHTGELFF

V: TRBV30
D: NA
size: NA
J: TRBJ1-2
DNA: TGTGCCTGGAGTGCAAACCCTACCGCCTATGGCTACACCTTC
CDR3: CAWSANPTAYGYTF

V: TRBV6-5
D: TRBD1
size: NA
J: TRBJ1-4
DNA: TGTGCCAGCACTCAGACAGGGCTTAATGAAAAACTGTTTTTT
CDR3: CASTQTGLNEKLFF

V: TRBV7-2
D: NA
size: once
J: TRBJ2-3
DNA: TGTGCCAGCAGCTTAGTCGGCGGGGAAACCACAGATACGCAGTATTTT
CDR3: CASSLVGGETTDTQYF

V: TRBV2
D: NA
size: NA
J: TRBJ2-1
DNA: TGTGCCAGCACTTGGAGGGATGAGCAGTTCTTC
CDR3: CASTWRDEQFF

V: TRBV29-1
D: TRBD1
size: once
J: TRBJ2-5
DNA: TGCAGCGTAGTCCAACCGGGACAGGGAGGAGAGACCCAGTACTTC
CDR3: CSVVQPGQGGETQYF

V: TRBV13
D: NA
size: NA
J: TRBJ2-1
DNA: TGTGCCAGCAGCTTAAACCCGGTTACTTACAATGAGCAGTTCTTC
CDR3: CASSLNPVTYNEQFF

V: TRBV27
D: NA
size: NA
J: TRBJ2-5
DNA: TGTGCCAGCAGTTTAATGCCAGGTCTAAACGGTGTGGAGACCCAGTACTTC
CDR3: CASSLMPGLNGVETQYF

V: TRBV5-4
D: NA
size: NA
J: TRBJ2-7
DNA: TGTGCCAGCAGCTTGGATCTAGGCCACTACGAGCAGTACTTC
CDR3: CASSLDLGHYEQYF

V: TRBV3-1/TRBV3-2
D: TRBD1
size: NA
J: TRBJ2-2
DNA: TGTGCCAGCAGCCAAGGGGGACAGGGCGAAATAGGGAACACCGGGGAGCTGTTTTTT
CDR3: CASSQGGQGEIGNTGELFF

V: TRBV7-9
D: NA
size: NA
J: TRBJ2-5
DNA: TGTGCCAGCAGCTTAGAGTCTCGGTACCAAGAGACCCAGTACTTC
CDR3: CASSLESRYQETQYF

V: TRBV5-1
D: NA
size: NA
J: TRBJ2-1
DNA: TGCGCCAGCAGCCCGACTTTTCATGAGCAGTTCTTC
CDR3: CASSPTFHEQFF

V: TRBV4-3
D: TRBD1
size: NA
J: TRBJ1-2
DNA: TGCGCCAGCAGCCAAGATTGGACAGGGCTGGGCTATGGCTACACCTTC
CDR3: CASSQDWTGLGYGYTF

V: TRBV4-3
D: TRBD1
size: NA
J: TRBJ2-7
DNA: TGCGCCAGCAGCCAAGATCAAGGGACAGGGGGCTACGAGCAGTACTTC
CDR3: CASSQDQGTGGYEQYF

V: TRBV5-4
D: NA
size: NA
J: TRBJ2-1
DNA: TGTGCCAGCAGCGCCGGGGATGAGCAGTTCTTC
CDR3: CASSAGDEQFF

V: TRBV10-2
D: TRBD2
size: NA
J: TRBJ2-3
DNA: TGCGCCAGTTGGACTAGCGGGGGGCCTTCTAGCACAGATACGCAGTATTTT
CDR3: CASWTSGGPSSTDTQYF

V: TRBV5-5
D: NA
size: few
J: TRBJ1-2
DNA: TGTGCCAGCAGCTTGGAGGCAGGAACCCTCTATGGCTACACCTTC
CDR3: CASSLEAGTLYGYTF

V: TRBV30
D: NA
size: once
J: TRBJ1-1
DNA: TGTGCCTCGGAACCGGGACATTTGAACACTGAAGCTTTCTTT
CDR3: CASEPGHLNTEAFF

V: TRBV19
D: NA
size: NA
J: TRBJ1-2
DNA: TGTGCCAGTAGCCGTTTTTCTAACTATGGCTACACCTTC
CDR3: CASSRFSNYGYTF

V: TRBV7-2
D: TRBD2
size: NA
J: TRBJ2-7
DNA: TGTGCCAGCAGCTACGATTCAGGTAGCGGGGGTGGAACCTACGAGCAGTACTTC
CDR3: CASSYDSGSGGGTYEQYF

V: TRBV6-5
D: TRBD2
size: NA
J: TRBJ2-1
DNA: TGTGCCAGCGGGAACGGGGGGGCCGGGGAGCAGTTCTTC
CDR3: CASGNGGAGEQFF

V: TRBV6-6
D: TRBD1
size: NA
J: TRBJ2-3
DNA: TGTGCCAGCAGCACCGGGACAGATATAGGCACAGATACGCAGTATTTT
CDR3: CASSTGTDIGTDTQYF

V: TRBV7-8
D: NA
size: few
J: TRBJ1-1
DNA: TGTGCCAGCAGCTTAGTAGGACAGATGAACACTGAAGCTTTCTTT
CDR3: CASSLVGQMNTEAFF

V: TRBV6-2/TRBV6-3
D: TRBD1
size: NA
J: TRBJ1-2
DNA: TGTGCCAGCAGTTACAATTTCCGGACAGGGATCGTAGACTTC
CDR3: CASSYNFRTGIVDF

V: TRBV5-1
D: TRBD1
size: once
J: TRBJ1-1
DNA: TGCGCCAGCAGCGTGGGACAGGGGGCGGCTGAAGCTTTCTTT
CDR3: CASSVGQGAAEAFF

V: TRBV5-1
D: TRBD1
size: NA
J: TRBJ1-4
DNA: TGCGCCAGCAGCTCACAGGGGATTCGCGAAAAACTGTTTTTT
CDR3: CASSSQGIREKLFF

V: TRBV6-6
D: TRBD1
size: NA
J: TRBJ1-6
DNA: TGTGCCAGCAGTTACTCGAGGGACAGAAGTTCACCCCTCCACTTT
CDR3: CASSYSRDRSSPLHF

V: TRBV7-9
D: TRBD1
size: NA
J: TRBJ2-1
DNA: TGTGCCAGCAGCGGACAGGGGCTCCTCTCCTACAATGAGCAGTTCTTC
CDR3: CASSGQGLLSYNEQFF